This T cell receptor (beta chain) emerged from a study of blood T cells in healthy people across ages. Points from the study as a whole: Possibly confounding the expanded clonotype changes was the fact that donor CMV status was unknown. Unsorted PBMC material precluded a definitive naive versus antigen-experienced comparison.

This clonotype was counted ten times or more. As yet, its antigen is unknown. CDR1 is DFQATT and CDR2 is SNEGSKA in the germline V gene (reference sequence). V dropped 4 bases and J dropped 0; count of bases not matched to a gene: 3. The CDR3 sequence is 13 residues long. Then a second PCR, running roughly 6 to 12 cycles, was carried out with a sample-barcoded 5' primer and a J-beta primer mix. Each TCR beta cDNA got a 12-nucleotide random molecular identifier. All samples yielded 2.5 million or more CDR3-containing paired-end reads. One entry per CDR3 protein, called by TCRdb with MiXCR from the 5' RACE reads. The sample has more than 550,000 distinct CDR3 sequences, roughly 20% seen once.

The material sequenced was blood. This sequence was found in a man between 65 and 80 years old in good health. The chain combines TRBV20-1 with TRBJ2-7; 7 nucleotides match TRBD2. The CDR3 sequence is CSANGGNSYEQYF. CDR3 bases: TGCAGTGCTAACGGGGGGAACTCCTACGAGCAGTACTTC.